The 3 T cell receptor beta chains reported below all come from one sample, sequenced in a study of T cell repertoires and HLA-DP antigens. Here immunoSEQ multiplex PCR was the method, and the copy in TCRdb shows in-frame clones only, minus some. The sample yields about 89,000 clones, about nine tenths seen once. The antigens for these receptors are not known. Sequenced sample: CD4+ T cells from PBMCs. Receptor source: a man aged 50 or older in good health and CMV-seronegative.

The gene calls are TRBV7-2 and TRBJ2-5, with TRBD1 identical over 9 bases. The CDR3 extends over 15 amino acids. Germline V gene sequence: CDR1 SGHTA, CDR2 FQGNSA. Trimming took 6 bases from V and 5 from J; bases not matched to a gene: 10. This CDR3 is CASSWGQGVRETQYF. In DNA, the CDR3 is TGTGCCAGCAGTTGGGGACAGGGCGTGAGGGAGACCCAGTACTTC.

The chain uses TRBV29-1 and TRBJ2-1; the D gene is possibly TRBD2 (6 bases). V shed 6 bases and J shed 9 bases, with 6 bases lying between them. The CDR3 extends over 9 amino acids. Germline CDR1 reads SQVTM; CDR2 reads ANQGSEA. The CDR3 region is CSVGSEQFF. As DNA, the CDR3 is TGCAGCGTCGGGAGTGAGCAGTTCTTC.

J is TRBJ1-1 and V is TRBV28; perhaps TRBD1 as D (5 bases). Germline loops: CDR1 MDHEN, CDR2 SYDVKM. V lost 3 bases, J lost 11 bases, and 10 bases lay in between. This CDR3 region has 11 residues. The CDR3 sequence: CASSLGPPAFF. DNA of the CDR3: TGTGCCAGCAGTTTGGGGCCCCCCGCTTTCTTT.